This T cell receptor beta chain was identified during a study of shared clonotypes between healthy human individuals. About the study: CD4 naive and CD4 memory each took three plates per donor, while CD8 naive took two and CD8 memory one.

J gave up 3 bases and V 0 bases, and 6 bases lay outside the gene matches. The CDR3 covers 16 residues. Looked up from germline, CDR1 is SGHNT and CDR2 is YYREEE (reference sequence). Execution of the assay was at deep level. TCRdb's table, derived via immunoSEQ multiplex PCR, lists solely in-frame clones and lacks some. The table shows more than 200,000 clones, with 65% occurring only once. The sequenced material came from memory CD4+ T cells sorted from blood. Subset indicated: CD45RA-negative fraction. The chain recombines TRBV5-4 with TRBJ2-7, with 10 bases aligning to TRBD2. The clonotype was recovered from a man younger than 40 in good health. CDR3 DNA: TGTGCCAGCAGCTTGGGGGGGACTAGCGTTCACTACGAGCAGTACTTC. Protein: CASSLGGTSVHYEQYF.